This is a list of T cell receptor beta chains from one sample in a study of shared clonotypes between healthy human individuals. Some clones are missing from TCRdb's copy, which holds only in-frame ones; the method was immunoSEQ multiplex PCR. The table lists some 2 million clones, about 95% of them singletons. Input material: naive CD8+ T cells sorted from blood. The receptor set was obtained from a man between 18 and 35 years old in good health. Both conserved end residues are part of each CDR3. The order of the fields is J gene, clone size, V gene, CDR3 protein. Only some rows state a clone size, as once, few, many or a class for expanded clones.

TRBJ2-5,.,TRBV9,CASKGLDGTQYF
TRBJ1-1,.,TRBV29-1,CSVGPVAGGVNTEAFF
TRBJ1-5,few,TRBV9,CASSPWGSNQPQHF
TRBJ2-3,.,TRBV5-6,CASSAFLDTQYF
TRBJ2-1,.,TRBV9,CASSGTGTGARDSYNEQFF
TRBJ2-2,.,TRBV9,CASTTQVNTGELFF
TRBJ2-5,.,TRBV27,CASGLGGETQYF
TRBJ2-7,.,TRBV4-3,CASSQDFGLRGAPYEQYF
TRBJ2-7,.,TRBV28,CASSSGTGAYEQYF
TRBJ2-1,.,TRBV14,CASSQEGLAEYNEQFF
TRBJ2-3,.,TRBV30,CAWSTHGKLNTDTQYF
TRBJ2-3,.,TRBV5-6,CASSPTRQNLPDTQYF
TRBJ2-7,.,TRBV30,CAWSEPNYEQYF
TRBJ2-5,.,TRBV7-9,CASSLGSVNRETQYF
TRBJ2-7,.,TRBV4-1,CASSPRTESSYEQYF
TRBJ1-6,few,TRBV4-1,CASSQYGEGRSSPLHF
TRBJ2-1,.,TRBV11-3,CASSLGRGLSDNEQFF
TRBJ2-7,.,TRBV11-1,CASSLGWDSSYEQYF
TRBJ2-7,once,TRBV11-2,CASSLDGLAGGHEQYF
TRBJ2-2,.,TRBV6-1,CATDRGSYTGELFF
TRBJ1-2,.,TRBV7-2,CASSSDKFYGYTF